The sequence of this T cell receptor (beta chain) was determined in a study of shared clonotypes between healthy human individuals. Whole-study context: Every donor yielded three CD4 naive, three CD4 memory, two CD8 naive and one CD8 memory plate. General study findings and limits: The sharing of 4.5% to 5.5% of naive CD4 clonotypes was seen across a handful of donors.

Naivety among CD8 cells was defined by CD45RO negativity and positive CCR7 selection, thereby excluding terminally differentiated effector memory CD45RA+ cells. Sequencing was at deep level. Assay used: immunoSEQ multiplex PCR; TCRdb lists only in-frame clones, some missing. The sample holds around 1,900,000 clones; over 85% are singletons and the top ten take roughly 1.7%. CDR1 is GTSNPN, CDR2 SVGIG, per germline (reference sequence). The CDR3 has 13 amino acids. V was clipped by 3 bases and J by 5 bases, with 10 bases between them. In this sample, this clone turned up a few times. Antigen: not known.

The chain combines TRBV30 with TRBJ2-2; D might be TRBD2 (5 bases). Sequenced material: naive CD8+ T cells from PBMCs. The sequence came from a man aged 18 to 29 in good health. Some clones in this sample may be carry-over from other donors' samples. CDR3 DNA: TGTGCCTGGAGCCCCCGAGGGACCGGGGAGCTGTTTTTT. It codes for CAWSPRGTGELFF.